This T cell receptor beta chain was documented in a study of blood T cell repertoires in COVID-19. Turning to the study itself: Whether acute or convalescent, the COVID-19 samples came from the United States, Italy and Spain. PBMCs, B-cell-depleted T cells, or T cells were the source of the cDNA or gDNA that made up the material.

The CDR3 totals 14 residues. In germline, CDR1 is SGHRS, CDR2 YFSETQ. The junction had 3 bases not matched to a gene; V was cut back by 4 bases and J by 2 bases. In the study's own analysis: The authors estimated nucleated cell counts from reference gene primer amplification. TCRdb's table, derived via immunoSEQ multiplex PCR, lists solely in-frame clones and lacks some. From that table come the V and J calls and clone size; the DNA was used to work out D and trimming. The table includes roughly 250,000 clones, almost 85% detected once. The source material was peripheral blood. V gene TRBV5-1 combines with J gene TRBJ1-5, with 7 nucleotides matching TRBD1. The origin of this receptor is an elderly woman with acute or convalescent COVID-19. The CDR3 sequence is CASSEGQGNQPQHF. The CDR3 DNA reads TGCGCCAGCAGCGAAGGACAGGGCAATCAGCCCCAGCATTTT. Looking up the rest from reference TRBV5-1 and TRBJ1-5 gives the full variable domain: KAGVTQTPRYLIKTRGQQVTLSCSPISGHRSVSWYQQTPGQGLQFLFEYFSETQRNKGNFPGRFSGRQFSNSRSEMNVSTLELGDSALYLCASSEGQGNQPQHFGDGTRLSIL.